This is a list of T cell receptor beta chains from one sample in a study of T cells in Graves' hyperthyroidism and ophthalmopathy. One entry per CDR3 protein, called by TCRdb with MiXCR from the multiplex PCR reads. The sample carries about 690,000 distinct CDR3 sequences, approximately 15% recorded once. Sequences were obtained from blood. The receptor source for this set is a man between 45 and 60 years old with Graves' hyperthyroidism. CDR3s include the opening cysteine and the closing phenylalanine or tryptophan. Each record gives: clone size, V gene, J gene, D gene, CDR3 DNA, CDR3 protein. The D gene is left open where the match is weak. Some rows have no size entry. The others give once, few or many, or a class for an expanded clone.

-	TRBV10-2	TRBJ2-6	-	TGCGCCAGTACCGGACAGCCCTCTGGGGCCAACGTCCTGACTTTC	CASTGQPSGANVLTF
many	TRBV2	TRBJ2-1	-	TGTGCCAGCAGTCCTTGGGGTAGCTCCAATGAGCAGTTCTTC	CASSPWGSSNEQFF
many	TRBV28	TRBJ2-3	-	TGTGCCAGCAGTTCCCCTGTCACAGATACGCAGTATTTT	CASSSPVTDTQYF
-	TRBV14	TRBJ2-2	-	TGTGCCAGCAGCCATCCCGGGACAACCGACACCGGGGAGCTGTTTTTT	CASSHPGTTDTGELFF
many	TRBV12-3/TRBV12-4	TRBJ2-1	TRBD2	TGTGCCAGCAGCCGGACTAGCGGACACTACAATGAGCAGTTCTTC	CASSRTSGHYNEQFF
few	TRBV12-3/TRBV12-4	TRBJ1-2	-	-	CASSTSVGYTF
many	TRBV3-1	TRBJ1-1	-	TGTGCCAGCAGCCGAGGCCGGGACGGACTCATGGCTTTCTTT	CASSRGRDGLMAFF
-	TRBV30	TRBJ1-5	-	TGTGCCTGGGGTGGCAATCAGCCCCGGCATTTT	CAWGGNQPRHF
few	TRBV6-4	TRBJ2-1	TRBD2	TGTGCCAGCAGTGACTCGTTGACTAGCGGGAGCTCCTACAATGAGCAGTTCTTC	CASSDSLTSGSSYNEQFF
many	TRBV2	TRBJ2-3	TRBD2	TGTGCCAGCAGTCCTCCGGGACTAAGGACAGATACGCAGTATTTT	CASSPPGLRTDTQYF
-	TRBV5-1	TRBJ2-2	-	TGCGCCAGCAGCTTGTTTGGGCAGGGCGGCACCGGGGAGCTGTTTTTT	CASSLFGQGGTGELFF
-	TRBV19	TRBJ1-4	-	TGTGCCAGTAGTACCATCTTAAATGAAAAACTGTTTTTT	CASSTILNEKLFF
-	TRBV20-1	TRBJ2-3	-	TGCAGTGCTGGAGCGCCGGACGGTACAGATACGCAGTATTTT	CSAGAPDGTDTQYF
-	TRBV6-1	TRBJ2-7	-	TGTGCCAGCAGTGAAGAGGAGGGGGACCTTTACGAGCAGTACTTC	CASSEEEGDLYEQYF
many	TRBV30	TRBJ2-7	TRBD1	TGTGCCTGGAACGGACAGGTTTCCTACGAGCAGTACTTC	CAWNGQVSYEQYF
-	TRBV13	TRBJ1-1	-	TGTGCCAGCAGCGTAGGTAGAGGGGGGCCAGTTACTGAAGCTTTCTTT	CASSVGRGGPVTEAFF
few	TRBV19	TRBJ1-1	-	TGTGCCAGTAGTATATTTGCCGGGATGAACACTGAAGCTTTCTTT	CASSIFAGMNTEAFF
many	TRBV3-1	TRBJ2-5	-	TGTGCCAGCAGCCAAGCCTACCCCGGGACTCTCCTAACCCAGTACTTC	CASSQAYPGTLLTQYF
-	TRBV9	TRBJ2-1	TRBD1	TGTGCCAGCAGCGTAGAGGGACAGGGGGGCAATGAGCAGTTCTTC	CASSVEGQGGNEQFF
many	TRBV11-3	TRBJ2-1	-	TGTGCCAGCAGCTTAGGTGAGGACAGTTACAATGAGCAGTTCTTC	CASSLGEDSYNEQFF
many	TRBV12-3/TRBV12-4	TRBJ2-7	-	TGTGCCAGCAGCTCCGGGACAAGGCCCTACGAGCAGTACTTC	CASSSGTRPYEQYF
-	TRBV5-5	TRBJ2-2	-	TGTGCCAGCAGCCACCCGTCGCCCGGGGAGCTGTTTTTT	CASSHPSPGELFF
many	TRBV19	TRBJ1-1	-	TGTGCCAGTAGTACCCTGGCGGGAGGGGGCACTGAAGCTTTCTTT	CASSTLAGGGTEAFF
many	TRBV12-5	TRBJ2-1	-	TGTGCTAGTGGTAGCGACAGCTCCTACAATGAGCAGTTCTTC	CASGSDSSYNEQFF
few	TRBV6-1	TRBJ2-5	-	TGTGCCAGCAGCCATGGGACGGAAACGGAGACCCAGTACTTC	CASSHGTETETQYF
-	TRBV4-1	TRBJ2-2	TRBD2	TGCGCCAGCAGCCACCTTAGCGGGAGTCGGACCGGGGAGCTGTTTTTT	CASSHLSGSRTGELFF
many	TRBV7-8	TRBJ2-7	TRBD2	TGTGCCAGCAGCCGGGGGGGGGGACTATCTGAGCGTTACGAGCAGTACTTC	CASSRGGGLSERYEQYF
few	TRBV9	TRBJ1-6	-	TGTGCCAGCAGCGTAGAAGTTTATAATTCACCCCTCCACTTT	CASSVEVYNSPLHF
many	TRBV6-1	TRBJ1-1	TRBD1	TGTGCCAGCAGTGCGACAGGGGGCACTGAAGCTTTCTTT	CASSATGGTEAFF
few	TRBV19	TRBJ2-2	TRBD1	TGTGCCAGTAGTGAGGGGGCAGGGGGGGAGCTGTTTTTT	CASSEGAGGELFF
-	TRBV15	TRBJ2-7	TRBD1	TGTGCCACCAGCAGAGGAAGTGGGACAGGGACTTCCTACGAGCAGTACTTC	CATSRGSGTGTSYEQYF
-	TRBV4-1	TRBJ1-2	-	TGCGCCAGCAGCCTCGTCAGGGTTAACTATGGCTACACCTTC	CASSLVRVNYGYTF
many	TRBV28	TRBJ2-1	TRBD2	TGTGCCAGCAGTGGCATTGGCGGGAGCTCCTACAATGAGCAGTTCTTC	CASSGIGGSSYNEQFF
-	TRBV2	TRBJ2-6	TRBD1	TGTGCCAGCAGTGGAGACAGGGGTATTGCTGGGGCCAACGTCCTGACTTTC	CASSGDRGIAGANVLTF
few	TRBV15	TRBJ1-5	TRBD1	TGTGCCACCAGCGTTACAGGGGGACGTCAGCCCCAGCATTTT	CATSVTGGRQPQHF
few	TRBV29-1	TRBJ1-1	-	TGCAGCGTTGCAACCCCCAGCCAGATCACTGAAGCTTTCTTT	CSVATPSQITEAFF
few	TRBV28	TRBJ1-4	TRBD1	TGTGCCAGCAGACTCCCGGGACAGGGGAGGTCTGGTGAAAAACTGTTTTTT	CASRLPGQGRSGEKLFF
-	TRBV20-1	TRBJ1-1	TRBD1	TGCAGTGCTAGATCGACAGGGGGTTTCGACACTGAAGCTTTCTTT	CSARSTGGFDTEAFF
many	TRBV11-2	TRBJ2-5	TRBD2	TGTGCCAGCAGCTTCGGACTAGCGGGAGGGCTTGGGGAGACCCAGTACTTC	CASSFGLAGGLGETQYF
-	TRBV30	TRBJ2-7	-	TGTGCCTGGAGAACGGGGCACCCAATCTCCTACGAGCAGTACTTC	CAWRTGHPISYEQYF